This passage covers 10 T cell receptor beta chains from one sample sequenced in a study of T cells after yellow fever vaccination. TCRdb re-called the 5' RACE reads through MiXCR, storing one row per CDR3 protein. The sample lists a few hundred thousand distinct CDR3 sequences, less than 9% occurring once. Source: CD4+ T cells sorted from PBMCs, taken 15 days after the yellow fever booster vaccination. The origin of the receptors is a man younger than 45 who received the YFV17D yellow fever vaccine.

This clonotype was observed a handful of times. This chain uses TRBV20-1 with TRBJ2-3, with D maybe TRBD2 (6 bases). There are 15 residues in the CDR3. The germline CDR1 and CDR2 sequences are DFQATT and SNEGSKA (reference sequence). V gave up 6 bases and J gave up 1 base, with 17 bases separating them. The CDR3 DNA reads TGCAGTGCCTTGGAGGGACTGAAGGGCACAGATACGCAGTATTTT. Translation: CSALEGLKGTDTQYF.

This clonotype was counted ten times or more. The chain joins TRBV19 to TRBJ2-7; a possible D gene is TRBD2 (6 bases). The CDR3 spans 16 residues. Germline values: CDR1 LNHDA, CDR2 SQIVND (reference sequence). V was cut by 4 bases and J by 0 bases, with 16 bases left in between. This CDR3 is CASSNSGTFLSYEQYF. Written as DNA, the CDR3 is TGTGCCAGTAGTAACTCCGGGACTTTTCTCTCCTACGAGCAGTACTTC.

This clonotype was seen a handful of times. The V call is TRBV28, the J call TRBJ2-7, with 7 positions matching TRBD1. The CDR3 is made up of 13 amino acids. The trim removed 10 bases at V and 4 bases at J, leaving 10 bases unmatched. In germline, CDR1 is MDHEN, CDR2 SYDVKM. CDR3 sequence (DNA): TGTGCCATCACAGGGGCCCCCCGTTACGAGCAGTACTTC. This encodes CAITGAPRYEQYF.

This clonotype occurred many times. The CDR3 DNA sequence: TGTGCCAGCAGTATATGGCGGGATGGGGCCAAAAACATTCAGTACTTC. Translation gives CASSIWRDGAKNIQYF. V and J are TRBV2 and TRBJ2-4; the D gene is possibly TRBD2 (6 bases). V lost 5 bases and J lost 1, with 15 bases in between. The CDR3 is 16 amino acids. Per the germline V gene, CDR1 is SNHLY and CDR2 is FYNNEI.

In its sample, this clonotype was seen a few times. The chain combines TRBV6-1 with TRBJ2-2; D is perhaps TRBD1 (5 bases). V lost 7 bases and J lost 5, with 17 bases in between. The germline gives CDR1 MNHNS, CDR2 SASEGT. This CDR3 comprises 15 residues. The CDR3 DNA reads as TGTGCCAGCACTAGGACAATCGGTAGTACCGGGGAGCTGTTTTTT. It codes for CASTRTIGSTGELFF.

This clonotype has a count of ten or more. The chain recombines TRBV28 with TRBJ2-3, with 8 bases that match TRBD1. Trimming cost V 7 bases and J 1 base; bases outside gene matches: 4. Germline V gene sequence: CDR1 MDHEN, CDR2 SYDVKM. The CDR3 length is 14 residues. CDR3 sequence reads: CASTETGGTDTQYF. The CDR3 DNA sequence: TGTGCCAGCACAGAGACAGGGGGCACAGATACGCAGTATTTT.

This chain connects TRBV6-5 to TRBJ1-6, with a possible D match to TRBD1 (5 bases). Looked up from germline, CDR1 is MNHEY and CDR2 is SVGAGI. The germline V and J ends were trimmed by 1 base and 7 bases, with 11 bases remaining between them. This CDR3 contains 15 residues. The CDR3 DNA reads TGTGCCAGCAGTTACTTTCGGGGGAGGAATTCACCCCTCCACTTT. Its translation: CASSYFRGRNSPLHF.

This clonotype was seen repeatedly, ten times or more. The rearrangement uses TRBV14 and TRBJ2-7; D may be TRBD1 or TRBD2 (5 bases each). CDR3 length: 13 amino acids. The germline V and J ends were trimmed by 4 bases and 3 bases, with 10 bases remaining between them. Germline-derived CDR1 and CDR2 are SGHDN and FVKESK. CDR3: CASSPGHIYEQYF. The CDR3 DNA reads TGTGCCAGCAGCCCGGGGCATATCTACGAGCAGTACTTC.

This clonotype was seen more than once but under ten times. The chain joins TRBV6-1 to TRBJ2-3, with a tentative D call TRBD1 (5 bases). The CDR3 has 14 amino acids. Germline V CDR1 and CDR2: MNHNS, SASEGT. Trimming took off 4 bases at V and 4 bases at J, with 12 bases between the two ends. The chain's CDR3 is CASSASGRADTQYF. The CDR3 bases are TGTGCCAGCAGTGCCTCGGGCAGGGCAGATACGCAGTATTTT.

The V and J genes are TRBV2 and TRBJ1-5; perhaps TRBD1 as D (6 bases). The V and J ends lost 6 bases and 9 bases respectively, with 18 bases between them. The length of the CDR3 is 14 residues. Germline V gene lookup returns CDR1 SNHLY and CDR2 FYNNEI. Here the CDR3 reads CASRSRTARGPQHF. The DNA of the CDR3 is TGTGCCAGCAGATCACGGACAGCCCGTGGGCCCCAGCATTTT.